This T cell receptor (beta chain) was captured by sequencing in a study of vaccination effects on CD4 cells after COVID-19. The germline V gene has CDR1 MNHEY and CDR2 SVGEGT. The ends were cut back, 5 bases at V and 9 bases at J, with 14 bases in the middle. The CDR3 spans 13 residues. Sequencing followed a ViraFEST assay step that expanded antigen-specific CD4+ T cells with viral peptide pools. Culture proceeded for 10 days, and CD4+ T cells were then isolated. Cultures of about 2 million PBMC per well contained 9 to 10 IU/ml IL-2 plus 10 ug/ml peptides. Study results and caveats: Late in the post-vaccination period, infection-induced and vaccine-induced clones underwent marked clonal contraction.

The table came from immunoSEQ multiplex PCR; TCRdb's copy has only in-frame clones and leaves some out. Altogether roughly 76,000 clones are present, about 74% being singletons, with the ten largest covering roughly 1.8%. In this sample, this clone turned up once. The antigen remains undetermined. The sequence was collected from a human donor who received a COVID-19 vaccine. The rearrangement joins TRBV6-2 or TRBV6-3 to TRBJ2-1, with a possible D match to TRBD1 (5 bases). The sequencing here drew on CD4+ T cells from PBMCs cultured with HCoV-229E spike peptides, taken before COVID-19 vaccination. The DNA for the CDR3 is TGTGCCAGCAGTGATCCAGGGTCCGGTGAGCAGTTCTTC. Translation gives CASSDPGSGEQFF.